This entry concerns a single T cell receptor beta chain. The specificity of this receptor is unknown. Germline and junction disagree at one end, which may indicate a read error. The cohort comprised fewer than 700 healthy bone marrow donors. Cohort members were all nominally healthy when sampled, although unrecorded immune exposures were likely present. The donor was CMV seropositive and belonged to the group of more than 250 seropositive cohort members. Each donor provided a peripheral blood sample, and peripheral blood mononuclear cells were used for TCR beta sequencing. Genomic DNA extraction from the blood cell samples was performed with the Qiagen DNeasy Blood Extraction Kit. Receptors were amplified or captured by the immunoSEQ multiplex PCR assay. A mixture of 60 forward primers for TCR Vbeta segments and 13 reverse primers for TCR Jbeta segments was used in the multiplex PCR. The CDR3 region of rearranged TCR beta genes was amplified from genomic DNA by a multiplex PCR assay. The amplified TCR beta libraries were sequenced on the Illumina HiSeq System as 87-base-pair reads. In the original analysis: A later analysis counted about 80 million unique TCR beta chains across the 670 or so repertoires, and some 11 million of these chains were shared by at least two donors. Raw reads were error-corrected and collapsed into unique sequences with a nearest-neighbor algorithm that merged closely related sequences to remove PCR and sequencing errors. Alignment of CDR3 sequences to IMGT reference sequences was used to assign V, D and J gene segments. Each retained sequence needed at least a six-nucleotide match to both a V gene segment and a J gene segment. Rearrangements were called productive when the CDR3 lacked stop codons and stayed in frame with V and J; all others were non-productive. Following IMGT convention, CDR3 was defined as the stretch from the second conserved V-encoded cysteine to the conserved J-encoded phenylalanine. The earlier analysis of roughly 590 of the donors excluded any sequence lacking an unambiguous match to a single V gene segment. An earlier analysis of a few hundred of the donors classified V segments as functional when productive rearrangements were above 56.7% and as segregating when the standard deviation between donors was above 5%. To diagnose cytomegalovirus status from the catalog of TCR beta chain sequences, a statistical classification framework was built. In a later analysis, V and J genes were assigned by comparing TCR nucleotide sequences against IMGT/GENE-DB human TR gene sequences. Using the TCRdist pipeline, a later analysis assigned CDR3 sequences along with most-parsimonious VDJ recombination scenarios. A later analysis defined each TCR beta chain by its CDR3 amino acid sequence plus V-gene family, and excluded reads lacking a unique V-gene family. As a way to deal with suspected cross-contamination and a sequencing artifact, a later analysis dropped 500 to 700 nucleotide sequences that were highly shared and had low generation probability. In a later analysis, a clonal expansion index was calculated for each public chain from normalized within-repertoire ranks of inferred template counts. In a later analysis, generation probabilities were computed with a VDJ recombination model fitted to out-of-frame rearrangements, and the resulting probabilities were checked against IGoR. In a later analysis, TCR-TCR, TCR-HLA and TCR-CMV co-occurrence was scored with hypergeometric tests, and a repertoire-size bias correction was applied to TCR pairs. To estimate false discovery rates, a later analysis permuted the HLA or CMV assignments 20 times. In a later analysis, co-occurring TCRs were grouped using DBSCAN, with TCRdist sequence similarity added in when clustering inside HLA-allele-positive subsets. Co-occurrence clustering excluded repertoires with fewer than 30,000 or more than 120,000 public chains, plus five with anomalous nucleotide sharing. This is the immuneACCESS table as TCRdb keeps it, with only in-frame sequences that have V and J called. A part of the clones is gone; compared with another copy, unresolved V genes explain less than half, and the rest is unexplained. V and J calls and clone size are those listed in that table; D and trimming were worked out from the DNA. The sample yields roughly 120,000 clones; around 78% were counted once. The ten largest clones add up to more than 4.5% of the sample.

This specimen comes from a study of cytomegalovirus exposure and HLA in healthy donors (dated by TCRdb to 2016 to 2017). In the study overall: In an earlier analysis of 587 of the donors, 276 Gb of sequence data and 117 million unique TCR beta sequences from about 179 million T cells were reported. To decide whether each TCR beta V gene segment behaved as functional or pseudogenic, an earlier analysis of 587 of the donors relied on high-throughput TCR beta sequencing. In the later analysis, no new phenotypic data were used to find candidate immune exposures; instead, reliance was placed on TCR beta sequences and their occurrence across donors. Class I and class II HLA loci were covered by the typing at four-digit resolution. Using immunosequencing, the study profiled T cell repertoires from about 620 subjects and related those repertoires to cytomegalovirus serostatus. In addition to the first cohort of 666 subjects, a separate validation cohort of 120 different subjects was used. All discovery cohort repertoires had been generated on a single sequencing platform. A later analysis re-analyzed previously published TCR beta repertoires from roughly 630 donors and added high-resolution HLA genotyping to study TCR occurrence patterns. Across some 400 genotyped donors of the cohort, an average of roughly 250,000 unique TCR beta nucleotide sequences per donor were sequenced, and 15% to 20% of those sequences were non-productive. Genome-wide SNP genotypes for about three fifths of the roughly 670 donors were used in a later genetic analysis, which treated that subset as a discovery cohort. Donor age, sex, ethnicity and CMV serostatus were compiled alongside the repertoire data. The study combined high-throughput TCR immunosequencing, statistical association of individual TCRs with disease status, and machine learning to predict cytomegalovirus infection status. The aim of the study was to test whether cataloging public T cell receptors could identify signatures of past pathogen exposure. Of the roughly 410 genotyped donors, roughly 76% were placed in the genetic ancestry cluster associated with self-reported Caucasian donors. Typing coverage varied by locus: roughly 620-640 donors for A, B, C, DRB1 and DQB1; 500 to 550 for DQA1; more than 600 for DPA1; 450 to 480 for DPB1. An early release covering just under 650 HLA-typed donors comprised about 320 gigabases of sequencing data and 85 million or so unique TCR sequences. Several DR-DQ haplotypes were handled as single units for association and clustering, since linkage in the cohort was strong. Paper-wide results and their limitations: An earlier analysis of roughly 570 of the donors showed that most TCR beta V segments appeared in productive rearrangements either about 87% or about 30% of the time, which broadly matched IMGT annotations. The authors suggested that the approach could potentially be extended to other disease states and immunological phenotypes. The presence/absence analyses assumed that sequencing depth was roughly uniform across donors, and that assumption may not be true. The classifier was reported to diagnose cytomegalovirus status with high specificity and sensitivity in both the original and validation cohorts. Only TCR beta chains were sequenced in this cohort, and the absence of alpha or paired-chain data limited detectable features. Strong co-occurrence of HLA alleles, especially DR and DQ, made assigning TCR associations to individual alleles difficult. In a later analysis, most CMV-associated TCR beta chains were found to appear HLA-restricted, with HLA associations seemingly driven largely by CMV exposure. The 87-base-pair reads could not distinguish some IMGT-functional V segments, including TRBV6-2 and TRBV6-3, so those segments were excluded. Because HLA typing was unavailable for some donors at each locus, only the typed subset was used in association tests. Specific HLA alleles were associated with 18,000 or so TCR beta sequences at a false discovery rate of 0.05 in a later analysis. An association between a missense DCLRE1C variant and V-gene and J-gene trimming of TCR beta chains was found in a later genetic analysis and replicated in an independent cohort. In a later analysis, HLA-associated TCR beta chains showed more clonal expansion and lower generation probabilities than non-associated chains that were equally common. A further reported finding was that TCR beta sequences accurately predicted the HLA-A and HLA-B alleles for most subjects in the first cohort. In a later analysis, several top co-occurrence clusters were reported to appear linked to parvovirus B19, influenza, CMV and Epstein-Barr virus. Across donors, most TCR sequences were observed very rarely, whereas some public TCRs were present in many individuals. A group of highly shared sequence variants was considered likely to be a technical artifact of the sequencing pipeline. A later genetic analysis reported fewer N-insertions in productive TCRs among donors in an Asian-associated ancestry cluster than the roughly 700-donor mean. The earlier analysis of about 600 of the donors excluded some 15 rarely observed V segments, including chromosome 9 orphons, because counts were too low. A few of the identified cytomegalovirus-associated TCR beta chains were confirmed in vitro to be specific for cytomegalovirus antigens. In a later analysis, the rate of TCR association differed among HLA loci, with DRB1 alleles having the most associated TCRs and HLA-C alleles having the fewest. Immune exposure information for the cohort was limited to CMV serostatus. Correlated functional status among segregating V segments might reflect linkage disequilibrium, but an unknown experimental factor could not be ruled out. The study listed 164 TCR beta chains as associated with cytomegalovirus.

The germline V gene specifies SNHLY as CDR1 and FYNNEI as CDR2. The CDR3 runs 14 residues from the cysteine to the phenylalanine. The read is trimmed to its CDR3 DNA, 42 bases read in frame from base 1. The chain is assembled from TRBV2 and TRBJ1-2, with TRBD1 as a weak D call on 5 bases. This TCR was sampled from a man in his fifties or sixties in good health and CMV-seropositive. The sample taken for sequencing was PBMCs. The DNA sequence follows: TGTGCCAGCAGTGACAAGGGGCCTAATTATGGCTACACCTTC. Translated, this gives CASSDKGPNYGYTF.